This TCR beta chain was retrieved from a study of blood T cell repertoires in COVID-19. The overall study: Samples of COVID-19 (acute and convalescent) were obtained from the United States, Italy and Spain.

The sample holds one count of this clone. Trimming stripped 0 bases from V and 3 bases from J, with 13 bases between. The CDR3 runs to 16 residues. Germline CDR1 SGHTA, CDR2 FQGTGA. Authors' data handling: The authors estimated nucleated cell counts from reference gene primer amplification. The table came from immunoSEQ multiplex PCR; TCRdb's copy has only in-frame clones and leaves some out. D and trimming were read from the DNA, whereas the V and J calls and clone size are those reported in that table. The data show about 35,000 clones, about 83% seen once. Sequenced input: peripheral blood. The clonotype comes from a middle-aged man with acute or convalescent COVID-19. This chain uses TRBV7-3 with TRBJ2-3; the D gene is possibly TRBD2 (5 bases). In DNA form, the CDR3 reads TGTGCCAGCAGCTTAACCGGCGGGCAAGGTACAGATACGCAGTATTTT. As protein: CASSLTGGQGTDTQYF.